The 7 T cell receptor beta chains below were found in one sample sequenced in a study of T cells in Graves' hyperthyroidism and ophthalmopathy. TCR beta CDR3 regions were amplified from RNA. Primed by the HTBI set, a first-round RT-PCR was run on the TCR CDR3. TCRdb recomputed calls from the multiplex PCR reads with MiXCR, one row per CDR3 protein. The data contain 370,000 or so distinct CDR3 sequences, approximately 14% of them singletons. The sequenced sample consisted of blood. The receptors come from a woman under 30 with Graves' hyperthyroidism that later progressed to Graves' ophthalmopathy.

A few counts support this clonotype. This chain links TRBV28 with TRBJ1-5; no firm D call. The CDR3 extends over 16 amino acids. The V and J ends lost 5 bases and 0 bases respectively, with 14 bases between them. The V gene's germline CDR1 is MDHEN and CDR2 SYDVKM. In nucleotides, the CDR3 is TGTGCCAGCAGTGAAAGGACGGGATATAGCAATCAGCCCCAGCATTTT. Translated: CASSERTGYSNQPQHF.

This clonotype has at least ten counts. The chain combines TRBV2 with TRBJ2-5; D is possibly TRBD1 (5 bases). Trimming took off 2 bases at V and 6 bases at J, with 10 bases between the two ends. The germline gives CDR1 SNHLY, CDR2 FYNNEI. The CDR3 has 13 amino acids. This chain's CDR3 is CASSEQGGQTQYF. The CDR3, as DNA: TGTGCCAGCAGTGAACAGGGCGGACAGACCCAGTACTTC.

This clonotype was detected a few times. This chain's CDR3 is CASSFGTSFPQIDNEQFF. The CDR3 DNA is TGCGCCAGCAGCTTCGGGACTAGCTTTCCCCAGATCGACAATGAGCAGTTCTTC. This chain connects TRBV5-1 to TRBJ2-1, with TRBD2 matching over 9 bases. The CDR3 runs to 18 residues. V dropped 2 bases and J dropped 5; count of bases not matched to a gene: 14. The germline V gene has CDR1 SGHRS and CDR2 YFSETQ.

This clonotype has a count of ten or more. The chain employs TRBV7-2 and TRBJ2-5, with D possibly matching TRBD2 (5 bases). Germline V gene sequence: CDR1 SGHTA, CDR2 FQGNSA. The CDR3 runs 14 residues. V was trimmed by 5 bases and J by 5 bases, leaving 15 bases between them. CDR3 region: CASSPEGWVETQYF. The CDR3 nucleotides read TGTGCCAGCAGCCCCGAGGGTTGGGTGGAGACCCAGTACTTC.

This clonotype has only one observation. The chain uses TRBV6-2 or TRBV6-3 and TRBJ1-5, with D hard to call. Trimming shortened V by 0 bases and J by 3 bases, and 9 bases separated the two germline ends. Germline values: CDR1 MNHEY, CDR2 SVGEGT. CDR3 size: 15 residues. This CDR3 is CASSYSRSFNQPQHF. CDR3 DNA sequence: TGTGCCAGCAGTTACTCCAGGTCCTTCAATCAGCCCCAGCATTTT.

There are many counts of this clonotype. The chain uses TRBV2 and TRBJ2-2; 8 bases match TRBD1. V was clipped by 6 bases and J by 5 bases; unmatched bases: 2. This CDR3 has 13 amino acids. CDR1 is SNHLY, CDR2 FYNNEI, per germline. CDR3 DNA: TGTGCCAGCAGGGACAGGGTTACCGGGGAGCTGTTTTTT. Its translation: CASRDRVTGELFF.

In this sample, this clonotype turned up many times. The V gene is TRBV20-1, the J gene TRBJ1-5; D gene unclear. Germline V gives CDR1 DFQATT, CDR2 SNEGSKA (reference sequence). With 0 bases removed from V and 7 bases from J, the gap between germline ends came to 13 bases. The CDR3 runs to 14 residues. The CDR3 here is CSARDRGGRQPQHF. The DNA for the CDR3 is TGCAGTGCTAGAGATCGGGGAGGGCGGCAGCCCCAGCATTTT.